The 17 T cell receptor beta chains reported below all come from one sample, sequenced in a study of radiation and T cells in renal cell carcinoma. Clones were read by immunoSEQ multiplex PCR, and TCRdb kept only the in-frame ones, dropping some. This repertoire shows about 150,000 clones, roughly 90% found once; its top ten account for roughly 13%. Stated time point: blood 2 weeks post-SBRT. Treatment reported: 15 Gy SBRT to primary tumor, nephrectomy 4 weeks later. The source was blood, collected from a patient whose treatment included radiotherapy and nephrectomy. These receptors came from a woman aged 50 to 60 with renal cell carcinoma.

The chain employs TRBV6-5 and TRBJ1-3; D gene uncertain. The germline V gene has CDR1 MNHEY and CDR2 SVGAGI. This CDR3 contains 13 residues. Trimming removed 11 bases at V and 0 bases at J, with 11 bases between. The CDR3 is CASLEASGNTIYF. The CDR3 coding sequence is TGTGCCTCACTGGAAGCCTCTGGAAACACCATATATTTT.

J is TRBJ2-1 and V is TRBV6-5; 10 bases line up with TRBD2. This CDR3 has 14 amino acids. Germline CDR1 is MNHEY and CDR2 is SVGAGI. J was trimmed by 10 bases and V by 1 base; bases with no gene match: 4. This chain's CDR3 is CASSYLAGGSEQFF. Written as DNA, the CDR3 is TGTGCCAGCAGTTACTTAGCGGGGGGAAGCGAGCAGTTCTTC.

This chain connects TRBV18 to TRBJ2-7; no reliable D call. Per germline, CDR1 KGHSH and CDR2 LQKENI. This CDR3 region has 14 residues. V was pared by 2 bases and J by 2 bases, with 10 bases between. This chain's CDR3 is CASSPDGRPYEQYF. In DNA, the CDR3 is TGTGCCAGCTCACCAGACGGGCGACCCTACGAGCAGTACTTC.

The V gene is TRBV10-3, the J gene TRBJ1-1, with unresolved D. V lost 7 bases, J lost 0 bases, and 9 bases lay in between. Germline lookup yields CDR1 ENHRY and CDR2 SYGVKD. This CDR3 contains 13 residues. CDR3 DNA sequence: TGTGCCATCAAGGCAGACATGAACACTGAAGCTTTCTTT. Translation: CAIKADMNTEAFF.

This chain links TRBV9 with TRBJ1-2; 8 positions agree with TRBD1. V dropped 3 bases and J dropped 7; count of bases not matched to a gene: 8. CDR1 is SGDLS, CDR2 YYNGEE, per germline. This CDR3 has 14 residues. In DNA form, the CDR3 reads TGTGCCAGCAGCGCCCTTCAGGGGGCGCGTGGCTACACCTTC. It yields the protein CASSALQGARGYTF.

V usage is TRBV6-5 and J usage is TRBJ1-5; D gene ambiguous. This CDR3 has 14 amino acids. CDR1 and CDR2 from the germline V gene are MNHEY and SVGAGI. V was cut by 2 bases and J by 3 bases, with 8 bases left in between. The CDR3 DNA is TGTGCCAGCAGTTACGACGGGATCAATCAGCCCCAGCATTTT. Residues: CASSYDGINQPQHF.

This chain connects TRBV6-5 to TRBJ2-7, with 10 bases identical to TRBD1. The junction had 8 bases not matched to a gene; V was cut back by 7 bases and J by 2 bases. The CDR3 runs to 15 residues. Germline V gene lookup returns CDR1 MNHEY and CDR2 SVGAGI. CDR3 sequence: CASTPRTGGAYEQYF. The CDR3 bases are TGTGCCAGCACCCCCCGGACAGGGGGGGCCTACGAGCAGTACTTC.

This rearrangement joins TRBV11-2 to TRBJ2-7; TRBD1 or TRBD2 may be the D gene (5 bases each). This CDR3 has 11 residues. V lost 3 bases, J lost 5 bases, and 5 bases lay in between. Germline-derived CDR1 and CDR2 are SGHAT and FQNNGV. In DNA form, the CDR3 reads TGTGCCAGCAGCTTGGGGGACGAGCAGTACTTC. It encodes CASSLGDEQYF. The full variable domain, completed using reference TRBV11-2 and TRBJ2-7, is EAGVAQSPRYKIIEKRQSVAFWCNPISGHATLYWYQQILGQGPKLLIQFQNNGVVDDSQLPKDRFSAERLKGVDSTLKIQPAKLEDSAVYLCASSLGDEQYFGPGTRLTVT.

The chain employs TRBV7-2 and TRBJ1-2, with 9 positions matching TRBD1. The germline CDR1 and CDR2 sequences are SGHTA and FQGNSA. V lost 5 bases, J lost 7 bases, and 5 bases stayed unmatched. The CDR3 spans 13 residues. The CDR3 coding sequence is TGTGCCAGCAGCCTATGGGACAGGGCTGGCTACACCTTC. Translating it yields CASSLWDRAGYTF.

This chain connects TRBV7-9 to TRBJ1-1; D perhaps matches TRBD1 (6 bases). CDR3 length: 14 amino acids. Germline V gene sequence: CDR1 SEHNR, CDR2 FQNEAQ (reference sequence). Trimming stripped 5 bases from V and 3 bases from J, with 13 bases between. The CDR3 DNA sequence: TGTGCCAGCAGCACTCGGCAGGGGTACACTGAAGCTTTCTTT. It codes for CASSTRQGYTEAFF.

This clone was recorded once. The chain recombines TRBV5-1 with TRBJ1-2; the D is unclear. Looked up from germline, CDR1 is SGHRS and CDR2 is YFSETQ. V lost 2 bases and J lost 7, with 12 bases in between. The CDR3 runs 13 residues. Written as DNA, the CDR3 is TGCGCCAGCAGCTTTAACTCCCCCGGTGGCTACACCTTC. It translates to CASSFNSPGGYTF.

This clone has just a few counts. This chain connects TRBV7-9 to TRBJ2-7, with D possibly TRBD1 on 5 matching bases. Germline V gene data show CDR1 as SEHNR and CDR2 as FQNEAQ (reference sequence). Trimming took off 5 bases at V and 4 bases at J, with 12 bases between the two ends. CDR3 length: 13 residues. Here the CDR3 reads CASSPDRQYEQYF. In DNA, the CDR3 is TGTGCCAGCAGCCCCGATCGACAGTACGAGCAGTACTTC.

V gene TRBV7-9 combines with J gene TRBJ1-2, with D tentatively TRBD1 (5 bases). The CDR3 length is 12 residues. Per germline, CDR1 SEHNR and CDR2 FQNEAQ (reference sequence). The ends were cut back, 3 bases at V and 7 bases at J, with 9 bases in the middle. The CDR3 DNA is TGTGCCAGCAGCTTCCAGGGCACTGGCTACACCTTC. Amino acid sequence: CASSFQGTGYTF. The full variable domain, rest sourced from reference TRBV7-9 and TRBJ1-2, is DTGVSQNPRHKITKRGQNVTFRCDPISEHNRLYWYRQTLGQGPEFLTYFQNEAQLEKSRLLSDRFSAERPKGSFSTLEIQRTEQGDSAMYLCASSFQGTGYTFGSGTRLTVV.

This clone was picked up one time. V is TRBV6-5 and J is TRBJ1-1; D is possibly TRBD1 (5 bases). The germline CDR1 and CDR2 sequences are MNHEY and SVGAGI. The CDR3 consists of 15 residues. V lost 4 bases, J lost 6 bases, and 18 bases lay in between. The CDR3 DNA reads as TGTGCCAGCAGTTCCCGGGACGTCGGAAGCTCTGAAGCTTTCTTT. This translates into CASSSRDVGSSEAFF.

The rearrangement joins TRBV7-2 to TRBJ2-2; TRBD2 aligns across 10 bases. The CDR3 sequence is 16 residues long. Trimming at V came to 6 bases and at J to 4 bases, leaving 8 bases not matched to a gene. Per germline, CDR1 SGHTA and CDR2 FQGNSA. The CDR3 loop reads CASRLSGGAPTGELFF. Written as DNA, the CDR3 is TGTGCCAGCAGATTAAGCGGGGGGGCCCCCACCGGGGAGCTGTTTTTT.

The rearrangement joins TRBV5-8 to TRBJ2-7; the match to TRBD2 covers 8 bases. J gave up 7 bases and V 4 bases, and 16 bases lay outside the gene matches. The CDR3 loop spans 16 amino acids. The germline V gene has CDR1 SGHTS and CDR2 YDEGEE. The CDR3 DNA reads TGTGCCAGCAGCCCACGGGAGAGCGGGGGCCCCCGGGAGCAGTACTTC. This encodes CASSPRESGGPREQYF.

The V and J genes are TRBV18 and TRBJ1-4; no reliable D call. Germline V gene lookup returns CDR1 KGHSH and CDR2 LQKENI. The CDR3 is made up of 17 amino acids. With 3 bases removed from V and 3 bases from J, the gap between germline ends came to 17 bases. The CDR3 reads CASSPLDNVGPNEKLFF. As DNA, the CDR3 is TGTGCCAGCTCACCGCTAGACAATGTCGGCCCTAATGAAAAACTGTTTTTT.